This T cell receptor (beta chain) was found in a study of T cells in Graves' hyperthyroidism and ophthalmopathy. RNA transcripts yielded amplified TCR beta CDR3 regions. The TCR CDR3 first-round RT-PCR relied on the HTBI primer set. MiXCR, run by TCRdb on the multiplex PCR reads, gives a single entry per CDR3 protein. Here the sample spans 350,000 to 450,000 distinct CDR3 sequences, about 14% being singletons. The study left out patients who had uncontrolled infection, other autoimmune disease, pregnancy or lactation. Broader study findings: Before onset, ophthalmopathy was predicted by the model a median roughly six months earlier. Blood also carried most thyroid clonotypes expanded above 0.001.

This clonotype was seen a few times. Its antigen is not known. Sequencing was carried out using blood. The TCR sequence derives from a man aged 50 to 60 with Graves' ophthalmopathy.

CDR3 protein: CASSQDHSTDTQYF. DNA for the CDR3: TGTGCCAGCAGCCAAGATCATAGCACAGATACGCAGTATTTT. The chain joins TRBV7-9 to TRBJ2-3; no definite D call. Trimming removed 5 bases at V and 0 bases at J, with 9 bases between. This CDR3 has 14 residues. The germline V gene has CDR1 SEHNR and CDR2 FQNEAQ (reference sequence).